Below, one T cell receptor beta chain is given with its context. This sample was included in a study of blood T cell repertoires in COVID-19. For the study at large: Spain, Italy and the United States supplied samples that represented acute and convalescent COVID-19. Sources were T cells, B-cell-depleted T cells, or PBMCs; the material itself was cDNA or gDNA.

In germline, CDR1 is PRHDT, CDR2 FYEKMQ (reference sequence). The junction had 11 bases not matched to a gene; V was cut back by 3 bases and J by 7 bases. The CDR3 covers 16 residues. Original data processing: Researchers report that nucleated cell counts were estimated from reference gene primer amplification. Libraries were prepared by immunoSEQ multiplex PCR; TCRdb keeps only in-frame clonotypes and omits some of them. The D gene and trimming were derived from the DNA, and the V and J assignments and clone size from that table. The data hold some 110,000 clones, with roughly 86% observed a single time.

The sequencing sample was made of peripheral blood. The rearrangement joins TRBV13 to TRBJ2-1, with TRBD2 matching 8 bases. This receptor was taken from a man aged 35-49 years with acute or convalescent COVID-19. The CDR3 spells CASSFSVAGGRNEQFF. In nucleotides, the CDR3 is TGTGCCAGCAGCTTTTCCGTGGCGGGGGGCCGGAATGAGCAGTTCTTC.